Below are 22 T cell receptor beta chains sequenced from a single sample in a study of blood T cell repertoires in COVID-19. TCRdb keeps only in-frame clones here, not all; method: immunoSEQ multiplex PCR. Seen here are 90,000 to 150,000 clones, over 75% observed once, and the top ten hold 25% to 30%. Sequences were obtained from peripheral blood. All receptors derive from a man in his 70s with active or convalescent COVID-19.

The CDR3 is CASTPPSSYNEQFF. DNA of the CDR3: TGTGCCAGCACCCCGCCGAGCTCCTACAATGAGCAGTTCTTC. The J gene is TRBJ2-1, the V gene TRBV28; no clear D gene. CDR1 is MDHEN, CDR2 SYDVKM, per germline. CDR3 size: 14 residues. Trimming shortened V by 7 bases and J by 0 bases, and 10 bases separated the two germline ends.

The V gene is TRBV3-1 (or the pseudogene TRBV3-2), the J gene TRBJ2-5; TRBD2 aligns across 9 bases. V dropped 5 bases and J dropped 5; count of bases not matched to a gene: 12. This CDR3 is built from 16 residues. From germline, CDR1 is LGHDT and CDR2 YNNKEL (reference sequence). In DNA, the CDR3 is TGTGCCAGCAGCTTTAGCGGGAGACCCTTGGGCGAGACCCAGTACTTC. It encodes CASSFSGRPLGETQYF.

J is TRBJ2-1 and V is TRBV3-1 (or the pseudogene TRBV3-2); TRBD2 matches 11 bases. Germline-derived CDR1 and CDR2 are LGHDT and YNNKEL (reference sequence). Germline trimming cut 4 bases from V and 5 bases from J; bases unmatched to any gene: 7. This CDR3 is 16 amino acids long. The CDR3 loop reads CASSPQGTSGNNEQFF. The CDR3 DNA follows: TGTGCCAGCAGCCCCCAAGGGACTAGCGGTAACAATGAGCAGTTCTTC.

The chain is built from TRBV6-1 and TRBJ1-5, with unresolved D. The CDR3 extends over 18 amino acids. From germline, CDR1 is MNHNS and CDR2 SASEGT. The V gene lost 0 bases and the J gene lost 0 bases, with 15 bases spanning the gap. Written as DNA, the CDR3 is TGTGCCAGCAGTGAAGCGGAGGGATGGGAATATAGCAATCAGCCCCAGCATTTT. Translating gives CASSEAEGWEYSNQPQHF.

V usage is TRBV4-2 and J usage is TRBJ2-5; D is possibly TRBD2 (6 bases). This CDR3 comprises 16 residues. Trimming left V 1 base short and J 0 bases short, with 12 bases between. Germline CDR1 is LGHNA and CDR2 is YNFKEQ. This CDR3 reads CASSQGLARNQETQYF. CDR3 in DNA: TGTGCCAGCAGCCAAGGTCTAGCGAGAAACCAAGAGACCCAGTACTTC.

To note about this clone: One end of the junction fails to match germline, which may point to a read error. The chain couples TRBV19 to TRBJ2-4; TRBD1 matches 10 bases. This CDR3 contains 14 residues. Per the germline V gene, CDR1 is LNHDA and CDR2 is SQIVND (reference sequence). The CDR3 sequence is CASSTIPGQGWRHF. Written as DNA, the CDR3 is TGTGCCAGTAGTACGATCCCGGGACAGGGGTGGAGGCACTTC.

The V call is TRBV19, the J call TRBJ1-2; D may be TRBD1 (5 bases). The CDR3 is 15 residues long. The germline V gene has CDR1 LNHDA and CDR2 SQIVND (reference sequence). V lost 6 bases to trimming and J lost 2 bases, with 16 bases between them. The CDR3 loop is CASSTTTVYNYGYTF. CDR3 DNA sequence: TGTGCCAGTAGCACCACGACAGTCTACAACTATGGCTACACCTTC.

CDR3 sequence reads: CASSITFRTGDDEKLFF. The CDR3 coding sequence is TGTGCCAGTAGTATAACTTTCCGGACAGGGGATGATGAAAAACTGTTTTTT. This chain joins TRBV19 and TRBJ1-4, with 9 bases lining up with TRBD1. The CDR3 totals 17 residues. Trimming took 2 bases from V and 6 from J; bases not matched to a gene: 10. CDR1 LNHDA and CDR2 SQIVND come from the germline V gene (reference sequence).

The rearrangement links TRBV5-4 to TRBJ2-7, with 12 bases aligning to TRBD2. Germline lookup yields CDR1 SGHNT and CDR2 YYREEE (reference sequence). This CDR3 has 15 amino acids. V lost 3 bases to trimming and J lost 6 bases; unmatched junction nucleotides: 7. The CDR3 region is CASSSRLAGGREQYF. CDR3 DNA sequence: TGTGCCAGCAGCTCGAGGCTAGCGGGAGGGCGCGAGCAGTACTTC. The variable domain in full, with the rest retrieved from reference TRBV5-4 and TRBJ2-7, is ETGVTQSPTHLIKTRGQQVTLRCSSQSGHNTVSWYQQALGQGPQFIFQYYREEENGRGNFPPRFSGLQFPNYSSELNVNALELDDSALYLCASSSRLAGGREQYFGPGTRLTVT.

The chain has TRBV27 and TRBJ1-6; weak D call: TRBD1 (6 bases). The CDR3 contains 17 residues. Germline assignment: CDR1 MNHEY and CDR2 SMNVEV (reference sequence). V was shortened by 6 bases and J by 4 bases, with 19 bases between the two germline ends. The CDR3 nucleotides read TGTGCCAGCAGAGTTAAAGGGGCGGGGGCTTATAATTCACCCCTCCACTTT. Translated, it gives CASRVKGAGAYNSPLHF.

The chain is built from TRBV27 and TRBJ1-5, with 8 bases that match TRBD1. V lost 6 bases, J lost 0 bases, and 1 base stayed unmatched. CDR1 and CDR2 from the germline V gene are MNHEY and SMNVEV (reference sequence). The CDR3 extends over 14 amino acids. The CDR3 region is CASSQGASNQPQHF. In DNA, the CDR3 is TGTGCCAGCAGCCAGGGGGCTAGCAATCAGCCCCAGCATTTT.

The rearrangement links TRBV19 to TRBJ1-5; no definite D call. The CDR3 runs 13 residues. V was cut by 10 bases and J by 6 bases, with 16 bases left in between. Germline values: CDR1 LNHDA, CDR2 SQIVND (reference sequence). Here the CDR3 reads CATLPRVGQPQHF. CDR3 DNA sequence: TGTGCCACCCTCCCGCGGGTAGGTCAGCCCCAGCATTTT.

The V and J genes are TRBV18 and TRBJ2-3, with D perhaps matching TRBD1 (5 bases). This CDR3 has 18 amino acids. The V and J ends lost 2 bases and 0 bases respectively, with 18 bases between them. From germline, CDR1 is KGHSH and CDR2 LQKENI. Here the CDR3 DNA reads TGTGCCAGCTCACCATACCCAGGGTCCACGGCTAGCACAGATACGCAGTATTTT. Its protein product is CASSPYPGSTASTDTQYF.

V and J are TRBV7-9 and TRBJ1-5; D is undetermined. This CDR3 has 13 amino acids. V shed 0 bases and J shed 4 bases, with 4 bases lying between them. The germline V gene encodes CDR1 SEHNR and CDR2 FQNEAQ (reference sequence). The CDR3 nucleotides are TGTGCCAGCAGCTTAGCTCTTAATCAGCCCCAGCATTTT. It is translated as CASSLALNQPQHF.

The chain has TRBV28 and TRBJ2-5; D remains unclear. Germline CDR1 and CDR2: MDHEN and SYDVKM. The CDR3 is 14 residues long. V lost 1 base and J 5 bases, leaving 11 bases between the germline ends. The CDR3 region has the DNA TGTGCCAGCAGTTTATTAGGCAAACAGGAGACCCAGTACTTC. The encoded protein is CASSLLGKQETQYF.

The rearrangement links TRBV9 to TRBJ2-2; no firm D call. The CDR3 is made up of 14 amino acids. CDR1 and CDR2 from the germline V gene are SGDLS and YYNGEE. V shed 5 bases and J shed 7 bases, with 15 bases lying between them. The DNA for the CDR3 is TGTGCCAGCAGTCGAGCTTTTTCCATCGGGGAGCTGTTTTTT. Amino acid sequence: CASSRAFSIGELFF.

This clone was seen a handful of times. The rearrangement links TRBV27 to TRBJ2-5, with D possibly being TRBD2 (5 bases). The V gene lost 8 bases and the J gene lost 5 bases, with 15 bases spanning the gap. There are 13 residues in the CDR3. In germline, CDR1 is MNHEY, CDR2 SMNVEV (reference sequence). The CDR3 nucleotides are TGTGCCAGCCGCCCCGGAGGTCGGGAGACCCAGTACTTC. Translation: CASRPGGRETQYF.

V is TRBV19 and J is TRBJ2-1; no reliable D call. V was shortened by 1 base and J by 1 base, with 8 bases between the two germline ends. This CDR3 is 15 amino acids long. In germline, CDR1 is LNHDA, CDR2 SQIVND (reference sequence). The CDR3 nucleotides read TGTGCCAGTAGTATAGTGGGCTTTTCCTACAATGAGCAGTTCTTC. Its translation: CASSIVGFSYNEQFF.

The J gene is TRBJ1-1, the V gene TRBV6-5; D gene uncertain. The CDR3 length is 13 residues. Germline CDR1 reads MNHEY; CDR2 reads SVGAGI. The germline V and J ends were trimmed by 6 bases and 0 bases, with 8 bases remaining between them. CDR3 amino acids: CASSSAVNTEAFF. In nucleotides, the CDR3 is TGTGCCAGCAGCTCTGCAGTGAACACTGAAGCTTTCTTT.

The V and J genes are TRBV6-5 and TRBJ2-7; TRBD2 agrees at 10 bases. The ends lost 2 bases at V and 4 bases at J; junction bases unmatched: 2. Germline V gene sequence: CDR1 MNHEY, CDR2 SVGAGI. This CDR3 has 14 residues. CDR3 in amino acids: CASSYLAGAYEQYF. The CDR3 DNA is TGTGCCAGCAGTTACCTAGCGGGAGCTTACGAGCAGTACTTC.

V gene TRBV29-1 combines with J gene TRBJ2-3; 8 nucleotides match TRBD2. Germline CDR1 reads SQVTM; CDR2 reads ANQGSEA. After removal of 0 bases from V and 6 bases from J, the junction contained 8 bases not matched to a gene. This CDR3 has 15 amino acids. DNA for the CDR3: TGCAGCGTTGAAGATTACCGGGAGGGCCCCGATACGCAGTATTTT. Protein sequence: CSVEDYREGPDTQYF.

The V and J genes are TRBV6-6 and TRBJ1-3, with D possibly being TRBD1 (6 bases). The V gene's germline CDR1 is MNHNY and CDR2 SVGAGI (reference sequence). The CDR3 is made up of 13 amino acids. V gave up 6 bases and J gave up 4 bases, with 10 bases separating them. CDR3 DNA: TGTGCCAGCAGCACAGGGCAAGGAAACACCATATATTTT. Encoded protein: CASSTGQGNTIYF.